Listed below are T cell receptor beta chains from one sample, sequenced in a study of cytomegalovirus exposure and HLA in healthy donors. Method: immunoSEQ multiplex PCR; TCRdb's copy keeps in-frame clones and lacks some. The repertoire holds more than 150,000 clones, with roughly 88% as singletons. Sequencing was carried out using PBMCs. The receptor source for this set is a woman younger than 35 in good health and CMV-seronegative. CDR3s include the opening cysteine and the closing phenylalanine or tryptophan.

J,V,CDR3
TRBJ2-3,TRBV6-4,CASSDRAGGPTDTQYF
TRBJ1-2,TRBV6-1,CASSVGGSYGYTF
TRBJ2-5,TRBV4-1,CASSQRGTPHQETQYF
TRBJ2-7,TRBV14,CASSQGWTGSYIEQYF
TRBJ2-1,TRBV12-5,CASGLVRTSGWSYNEQFF
TRBJ1-2,TRBV28,CASSGTTGIYYGYTF
TRBJ1-3,TRBV9,CASSSGQGLSGNTIYF
TRBJ1-1,TRBV4-1,CASSQDTGRTEAFF
TRBJ1-2,TRBV5-1,CASSPQGGIDVYTF
TRBJ1-3,TRBV28,CASSPPLGNTIYF
TRBJ2-3,TRBV6-1,CASSVRGGGKNTQYF
TRBJ2-4,TRBV5-4,CASSSTGGLNIQYF
TRBJ1-5,TRBV19,CASSTQGLGNQPQHF
TRBJ1-2,TRBV9,CASSVGGVPSYGYTF
TRBJ2-7,TRBV5-5,CASSLRGGTYEQYF
TRBJ2-7,TRBV19,CASSKAALDYEQYF
TRBJ2-5,TRBV6-6,CASSYSGGVRETQYF
TRBJ1-5,TRBV28,CASSPRHRVSQPQHF
TRBJ1-4,TRBV6-5,CASSYSRQVNEKLFF
TRBJ1-1,TRBV5-5,CASSLGRRQANTEAFF
TRBJ2-2,TRBV28,CASSLHAGTGRTNTGELFF
TRBJ1-2,TRBV28,CASSRHTGVQGYTF
TRBJ1-2,TRBV19,CASSWVDSVYGYTF
TRBJ2-3,TRBV30,CAWSVFSGGVDTQYF
TRBJ1-3,TRBV4-1,CASSQQTGPFSGNTIYF
TRBJ2-6,TRBV5-1,CASSLGLRGTGANVLTF
TRBJ1-5,TRBV5-1,CASSRRQGAHQPQHF
TRBJ1-5,TRBV19,CASKEGQYSNQPQHF
TRBJ2-1,TRBV19,CASSPSGGTYNEQFF
TRBJ2-7,TRBV13,CASSLDGTGSRGEQYF
TRBJ2-2,TRBV21-1,CASSKDLTGNTGELFF
TRBJ2-1,TRBV18,CASSPVLRVNEQFF
TRBJ1-1,TRBV4-1,CASSQVLEKGTEAFF
TRBJ1-1,TRBV6-5,CASSYNRGRETEAFF
TRBJ1-1,TRBV11-3,CASKQGGVPEAFF
TRBJ1-1,TRBV6-5,CAISPTVGEAFF
TRBJ1-2,TRBV6-4,CASSDSRQGAYGYTF
TRBJ1-5,TRBV27,CASSPAGLNGQPQHF
-,TRBV19,CASSIAEAGHYEQYF
TRBJ2-2,TRBV25-1,CASSSQGAGELFF
TRBJ2-3,TRBV5-1,CASSARTSNPTDTQYF
TRBJ1-3,TRBV10-3,CAIRDSSGNTIYF
TRBJ2-2,TRBV10-3,CAISGLNTGELFF
TRBJ2-5,TRBV30,CAWSRTAKETQYF
TRBJ1-2,TRBV5-1,CASSLGGQGSGYTF